Listed here are 14 T cell receptor beta chains from one sample, sequenced in a study of circulating and synovial CD4+ cells in juvenile arthritis. Sequencing used immunoSEQ multiplex PCR; TCRdb keeps in-frame clones, though not all of them. The table lists 36,000 or so clones, approximately 96% of them singletons. The sequenced sample consisted of CD4+ T cells from blood. These receptors were obtained from a human donor with juvenile idiopathic arthritis.

This chain connects TRBV2 to TRBJ2-7; 7 nucleotides agree with TRBD1. Germline V gene lookup returns CDR1 SNHLY and CDR2 FYNNEI. The CDR3 covers 15 residues. J gave up 0 bases and V 7 bases, and 9 bases lay outside the gene matches. CDR3 region: CASKRDSWGSYEQYF. The CDR3 DNA is TGTGCCAGCAAGAGGGACAGCTGGGGCTCCTACGAGCAGTACTTC.

The gene calls are TRBV27 and TRBJ2-7; D gene unclear. CDR3 length: 15 residues. Trimming pared 0 bases from V and 0 bases from J, leaving 9 bases between. Germline loops: CDR1 MNHEY, CDR2 SMNVEV (reference sequence). The DNA for the CDR3 is TGTGCCAGCAGTTTATCTTGGCAAAACTCCTACGAGCAGTACTTC. It codes for CASSLSWQNSYEQYF.

The chain has TRBV5-1 and TRBJ2-3, with D possibly being TRBD2 (6 bases). The germline gives CDR1 SGHRS, CDR2 YFSETQ. The V gene lost 0 bases and the J gene lost 0 bases, with 8 bases spanning the gap. The CDR3 runs 15 residues. CDR3 region: CASSLARGSTDTQYF. CDR3 bases: TGCGCCAGCAGCTTGGCACGGGGGAGCACAGATACGCAGTATTTT.

The CDR3 region has the DNA TGTGCCAGCAGCTTAACGGGTACGGAGAACTACGAGCAGTACTTC. Protein: CASSLTGTENYEQYF. The V call is TRBV7-3, the J call TRBJ2-7; D call uncertain. Trimming removed 0 bases from V and 3 bases from J, with 12 bases in between. Germline V gives CDR1 SGHTA, CDR2 FQGTGA. This CDR3 contains 15 residues.

The chain recombines TRBV7-6 with TRBJ1-3; TRBD1 agrees at 10 bases. Germline-derived CDR1 and CDR2 are SGHVS and FNYEAQ. This CDR3 spans 18 amino acids. V shed 5 bases, J shed 0 bases, and the junction held 10 bases outside the gene matches. The CDR3 DNA reads TGTGCCAGCAGCCCCCCCGGGACAGGGGCTCTCTCTGGAAACACCATATATTTT. It encodes CASSPPGTGALSGNTIYF.

The gene calls are TRBV4-3 and TRBJ2-3, with TRBD2 identical over 7 bases. Losses at the gene ends were 5 bases for V and 0 bases for J; bases not matched to a gene: 5. The CDR3 runs to 15 residues. Per germline, CDR1 LGHNA and CDR2 YSLEER. CDR3 amino acids: CASSASGTSTDTQYF. The CDR3 DNA follows: TGCGCCAGCAGCGCGAGCGGGACCAGCACAGATACGCAGTATTTT.

This chain links TRBV21-1 with TRBJ1-5. TRBV21-1 corresponds to a pseudogene. This CDR3 contains 19 residues. CDR3 coding DNA: TGTGCCAGCAGCATTCGACCGGGGGACGGGCGGTTTAGCAATCAGCCCCAGCATTTT. Translating gives CASSIRPGDGRFSNQPQHF.

In regard to this clone: Distinct nucleotide sequences in the sample also encode this CDR3. The rearrangement links TRBV25-1 to TRBJ1-6, with TRBD1 identical over 7 bases. This CDR3 region has 15 residues. The J segment lost 13 bases and the V segment lost 4 bases, leaving 13 bases of the junction unmatched. Germline CDR1 is MGHDK and CDR2 is SYGVNS. The CDR3 spells CASSGTVQGYSPLHF. The CDR3 DNA reads TGTGCCAGCAGTGGTACCGTACAGGGGTACTCCCCCCTCCACTTT.

The chain links TRBV5-6 to TRBJ2-1; 9 bases are shared with TRBD2. The germline CDR1 and CDR2 sequences are SGHDT and YYEEEE. V lost 3 bases, J lost 2 bases, and 6 bases stayed unmatched. This CDR3 region has 16 residues. CDR3 sequence reads: CASSSSQRGAYNEQFF. CDR3 DNA sequence: TGTGCCAGCAGCTCCTCTCAGCGGGGGGCCTACAATGAGCAGTTCTTC. The whole variable domain, remainder taken from reference TRBV5-6 and TRBJ2-1, is DAGVTQSPTHLIKTRGQQVTLRCSPKSGHDTVSWYQQALGQGPQFIFQYYEEEERQRGNFPDRFSGHQFPNYSSELNVNALLLGDSALYLCASSSSQRGAYNEQFFGPGTRLTVL.

This rearrangement joins TRBV9 to TRBJ1-1, with D maybe TRBD1 (6 bases). Germline CDR1 reads SGDLS; CDR2 reads YYNGEE. V lost 4 bases, J lost 11 bases, and 15 bases lay in between. The CDR3 is made up of 12 amino acids. The CDR3, as DNA: TGTGCCAGCAGCAGGACAGCCGGAGATGCTTTCTTT. Translation gives CASSRTAGDAFF.

In DNA form, the CDR3 reads TGTGCCAGCAGCTATGACAGGGGGAGCTACGAGCAGTACTTC. It translates to CASSYDRGSYEQYF. This chain uses TRBV7-9 with TRBJ2-7; 9 bases match TRBD1. V trimming: 4 bases; J trimming: 3 bases; junction bases outside the gene matches: 4. CDR3 length: 14 amino acids. In germline, CDR1 is SEHNR, CDR2 FQNEAQ (reference sequence).

The rearrangement joins TRBV18 to TRBJ2-2; 11 nucleotides align to TRBD1. From germline, CDR1 is KGHSH and CDR2 LQKENI. The trim removed 0 bases at V and 6 bases at J, leaving 0 bases unmatched. The CDR3 covers 15 residues. CDR3 nucleotide sequence: TGTGCCAGCTCACCACCGGGACAGGGGGCCGGGGAGCTGTTTTTT. It yields the protein CASSPPGQGAGELFF.

This clone came up once. The chain carries TRBV2 and TRBJ1-4; D is possibly TRBD1 (5 bases). Trimming left V 6 bases short and J 7 bases short, with 18 bases between. Germline V CDR1 and CDR2: SNHLY, FYNNEI. The CDR3 has 15 amino acids. The CDR3 coding sequence is TGTGCCAGCAGCCGCACTGGGACTTCGGGTGAAAAACTGTTTTTT. It is translated as CASSRTGTSGEKLFF.

Concerning this clone itself: In the same sample, other DNA sequences code for this CDR3. This chain connects TRBV4-1 to TRBJ1-6, with a weak D call TRBD1 (6 bases). Trimming took 7 bases from V and 7 from J, leaving 17 bases between them. Germline V gives CDR1 MGHRA, CDR2 YSYEKL. This CDR3 spans 15 amino acids. CDR3 coding DNA: TGCGCCAGCAAATTGCTGGGGGCCGTAAATTCACCCCTCCACTTT. Its translation is CASKLLGAVNSPLHF.